This passage covers 26 T cell receptor beta chains from one sample sequenced in a study of T cell clonality in common variable immunodeficiency. TCRdb keeps only in-frame clones here, not all; method: immunoSEQ multiplex PCR. There are approximately 44,000 clones in the sample, none observed a single time. The sample was peripheral blood mononuclear cells. The source is a person aged 18 to 75 in good health.

This clone was recorded a few times. The CDR3 is cut off 3 residues early in the read; its end comes from the germline J gene. The V gene is TRBV18, the J gene TRBJ2-7, with no clear D. Trimming cost V 0 bases and J 2 bases, with 5 bases left between them. Per germline, CDR1 KGHSH and CDR2 LQKENI. This CDR3 has 13 amino acids. CDR3 loop: CASSPPVTYEQYF. CDR3 DNA (partial): TGTGCCAGCTCACCACCCGTTACCTACGAG.

At least ten counts were recorded for this clone. Sequencing ends 3 residues short of the CDR3 end; the germline J gene provides the rest. The chain has TRBV19 and TRBJ1-2; 8 bases are a match to TRBD1. The germline CDR1 and CDR2 sequences are LNHDA and SQIVND (reference sequence). There are 15 residues in the CDR3. Losses at the gene ends were 3 bases for V and 7 bases for J; bases not matched to a gene: 10. The CDR3 region is CASSIPQGGFSGYTF. Incomplete CDR3 DNA: TGTGCCAGTAGTATCCCACAGGGGGGGTTTAGTGGC.

The table lists this clone with many counts. The sequenced fragment ends 3 residues before the CDR3 boundary, so the rest is inferred from the germline J gene. V and J are TRBV5-1 and TRBJ1-1, with 8 positions matching TRBD1. CDR1 and CDR2 from the germline V gene are SGHRS and YFSETQ. This CDR3 spans 14 amino acids. J was trimmed by 4 bases and V by 0 bases; bases with no gene match: 2. The CDR3 DNA, read in part, is TGCGCCAGCAGCTTGGCAGGGGGCGGCACTGAA. Translated, it gives CASSLAGGGTE. The full CDR3 protein reads CASSLAGGGTEAFF.

Details on this clone: The read comes to an end 3 residues before the CDR3 does, leaving the germline J gene to fill in the end. The rearrangement uses TRBV11-2 and TRBJ1-2, with TRBD1 matching 9 bases. Germline V CDR1 and CDR2: SGHAT, FQNNGV. The CDR3 runs to 15 residues. Partial CDR3 DNA: TGTGCCAGCAGCTTAGTTGTCGGACAGGGGAAAGGC. Amino acid sequence: CASSLVVGQGKG. The complete CDR3 sequence is CASSLVVGQGKGYTF.

This clone was counted only a few times. The read finishes 3 residues shy of the CDR3 end, and the germline J gene is used to complete it. The V and J genes are TRBV20-1 and TRBJ2-7; possibly TRBD2 for D (6 bases). This CDR3 has 14 amino acids. Trimming left V 0 bases short and J 0 bases short, with 9 bases between. Germline V gene sequence: CDR1 DFQATT, CDR2 SNEGSKA (reference sequence). The part of the CDR3 DNA that was read is TGCAGTGCTAGAGACGAGGACTACTCCTACGAG. It encodes CSARDEDYSYE. The full CDR3 reads CSARDEDYSYEQYF.

At least ten counts were recorded for this clone. The read ends 3 residues early relative to the CDR3; the germline J gene fills the gap. The chain is built from TRBV18 and TRBJ2-2, with D hard to call. V was clipped by 1 base and J by 5 bases, with 5 bases between them. CDR1 and CDR2 from the germline V gene are KGHSH and LQKENI. The CDR3 spans 13 residues. CDR3 loop: CASSPRKTGELFF. The covered CDR3 bases are TGTGCCAGCTCACCACGTAAAACCGGGGAG.

This clone came up many times. Read sequence stops 3 residues before the CDR3 end, and the germline J gene provides the missing end. The V and J genes are TRBV9 and TRBJ1-2; D uncertain. V was cut by 0 bases and J by 2 bases, with 11 bases left in between. The CDR3 length is 15 residues. The germline gives CDR1 SGDLS, CDR2 YYNGEE. CDR3 DNA (partial): TGTGCCAGCAGCGTAGCTCCGGGGATCAACTATGGC. Translated: CASSVAPGINYG. The CDR3 in full is CASSVAPGINYGYTF. Supplemented by reference TRBV9 and TRBJ1-2, the full variable domain reads DSGVTQTPKHLITATGQRVTLRCSPRSGDLSVYWYQQSLDQGLQFLIQYYNGEERAKGNILERFSAQQFPDLHSELNLSSLELGDSALYFCASSVAPGINYGYTFGSGTRLTVV.

This clone was seen at least ten times. The read ends 3 residues shy of where the CDR3 ends; the end is completed using the germline J gene. The chain couples TRBV20-1 to TRBJ1-1; tentative D call: TRBD1 (6 bases). The CDR3 is 13 amino acids. Germline CDR1 DFQATT, CDR2 SNEGSKA (reference sequence). The covered CDR3 bases are TGCAGCGCTTTTAGGGTACAGGGCACTGAA. Translation: CSAFRVQGTE. The complete CDR3 protein is CSAFRVQGTEAFF.

At least ten counts were recorded for this clone. With the read ending 3 residues before the CDR3 end, the germline J gene is used to fill in that end. This chain connects TRBV20-1 to TRBJ1-6; D may be TRBD1 (5 bases). Germline V gene lookup returns CDR1 DFQATT and CDR2 SNEGSKA (reference sequence). V gave up 2 bases and J gave up 6 bases, with 17 bases separating them. This CDR3 contains 16 residues. CDR3 sequence: CSARRQTGPSNSPLHF. The covered CDR3 bases are TGCAGTGCTAGACGACAGACCGGCCCTTCTAATTCACCC.

This clone was picked up many times. The read ends 3 residues before the CDR3 terminus; that terminus is restored from the germline J gene. V is TRBV5-1 and J is TRBJ2-6, with D perhaps TRBD1 (6 bases). CDR3 length: 14 amino acids. Trimming took off 4 bases at V and 2 bases at J, with 7 bases between the two ends. CDR1 is SGHRS, CDR2 YFSETQ, per germline. The sequenced part of the CDR3 DNA is TGCGCCAGCAGCCAGGGGCCTGGGGCCAACGTC. Its translation: CASSQGPGANV. The full CDR3 protein reads CASSQGPGANVLTF.

This clone was picked up many times. The DNA ends 3 residues before the CDR3 does, and the rest of the CDR3 is filled in from the germline J gene. This chain connects TRBV20-1 to TRBJ1-6; 7 bases agree with TRBD1. This CDR3 is built from 14 residues. The germline V gene encodes CDR1 DFQATT and CDR2 SNEGSKA (reference sequence). The V segment lost 5 bases and the J segment 2 bases; nucleotides outside the gene matches: 3. CDR3: CSAGGTAYNSPLHF. CDR3 bases read: TGCAGTGCTGGGGGGACAGCCTATAATTCACCC.

The table lists this clone with many counts. The read ends 3 residues before the CDR3 terminus; that terminus is restored from the germline J gene. The rearrangement uses TRBV5-8 and TRBJ1-1; perhaps TRBD1 as D (6 bases). Germline CDR1 is SGHTS and CDR2 is YDEGEE. Trimming took off 4 bases at V and 1 base at J, with 14 bases between the two ends. The length of the CDR3 is 15 residues. CDR3 DNA (partial): TGTGCCAGCAGCCGCAAGGACAGACCGAACACTGAA. This sequence encodes CASSRKDRPNTE. The whole CDR3 sequence reads CASSRKDRPNTEAFF.

In its sample, this clone was seen many times. Read sequence stops 3 residues before the CDR3 end, and the germline J gene provides the missing end. V gene TRBV20-1 combines with J gene TRBJ1-1; 7 bases map to TRBD1. This CDR3 is built from 14 residues. J was trimmed by 4 bases and V by 3 bases; bases with no gene match: 8. Germline-derived CDR1 and CDR2 are DFQATT and SNEGSKA (reference sequence). The sequenced part of the CDR3 DNA is TGCAGTGCTAGTGAGGGGGCCTCGAGCACTGAA. It yields the protein CSASEGASSTE. The whole CDR3 is CSASEGASSTEAFF.

This clone was found a few times. The CDR3 DNA, read in part, is TGTGCCAGCAGCTTAGCCCCCCGGCTAGCGGGGGTGCGGGAGACC. It codes for CASSLAPRLAGVRET. The entire CDR3 is CASSLAPRLAGVRETQYF. The chain has TRBV7-8 and TRBJ2-5; 10 bases match TRBD2. The missing CDR3 end, 3 residues past where the read stops, is filled in from the germline J gene. After removal of 0 bases from V and 5 bases from J, the junction contained 12 bases not matched to a gene. This CDR3 spans 18 amino acids. The germline gives CDR1 SGHVS, CDR2 FQNEAQ.

The sample holds many counts of this clone. The read comes to an end 3 residues before the CDR3 does, leaving the germline J gene to fill in the end. The chain carries TRBV28 and TRBJ1-4, with 8 bases lining up with TRBD1. CDR3 length equals 18 residues. The junction had 16 bases not matched to a gene; V was cut back by 5 bases and J by 5 bases. Germline V CDR1 and CDR2: MDHEN, SYDVKM. Here the CDR3 reads CASSRGRGQSFENEKLFF. Partial CDR3 DNA: TGTGCCAGCAGTAGGGGCAGGGGGCAATCTTTCGAGAATGAAAAA.

This clone was counted ten times or more. The CDR3 end falls 3 residues outside the read, so it is completed with the germline J gene. This chain joins TRBV5-4 and TRBJ1-1; 8 bases match TRBD1. The CDR3 runs 14 residues. V gave up 5 bases and J gave up 1 base; unmatched junction bases: 4. Germline values: CDR1 SGHNT, CDR2 YYREEE (reference sequence). The CDR3 sequence is CASRRTGWNTEAFF. The sequenced part of the CDR3 DNA is TGTGCCAGCAGAAGGACAGGGTGGAACACTGAA.

This clone was counted at least ten times. The CDR3 extends 3 residues past the end of the read, so its final part is completed from the germline J gene. The chain recombines TRBV28 with TRBJ2-7, with TRBD1 matching over 8 bases. V lost 5 bases, J lost 4 bases, and 4 bases stayed unmatched. This CDR3 contains 13 residues. Per the germline V gene, CDR1 is MDHEN and CDR2 is SYDVKM. Partial CDR3 DNA: TGTGCCAGCAGTATCGGGACAGGATACGAG. As protein: CASSIGTGYE. In full, the CDR3 reads CASSIGTGYEQYF.

This clone was found many times. The CDR3 end is not reached by the read, which stops 3 residues before it; the germline J gene fills it in. This chain uses TRBV19 with TRBJ2-1; TRBD2 agrees at 10 bases. From germline, CDR1 is LNHDA and CDR2 SQIVND (reference sequence). With 5 bases clipped from V and 7 bases from J, the junction kept 14 bases outside the gene matches. The CDR3 length is 17 residues. The DNA read from the CDR3 is TGTGCCAGTAGTGGCCCTAATGAGCGGGGGGGCTGGAATGAG. It encodes CASSGPNERGGWNE. The whole CDR3 sequence is CASSGPNERGGWNEQFF.

This clone has at least ten counts. The CDR3 extends 3 residues past the end of the read, so its final part is completed from the germline J gene. The V gene is TRBV5-1, the J gene TRBJ2-7; a possible D gene is TRBD2 (6 bases). The V and J ends lost 4 bases and 0 bases respectively, with 23 bases between them. Germline CDR1 reads SGHRS; CDR2 reads YFSETQ. The CDR3 totals 18 residues. The covered CDR3 bases are TGCGCCAGCAGCCCCGGGAGCGTGACTACCTCGAGCTCCTACGAG. It specifies CASSPGSVTTSSSYE. From start to end, the CDR3 is CASSPGSVTTSSSYEQYF.

This clone was detected many times. The sequenced fragment ends 3 residues before the CDR3 boundary, so the rest is inferred from the germline J gene. The chain couples TRBV23-1 to TRBJ1-1; 8 bases are shared with TRBD1. TRBV23-1 is placed among ORFs of uncertain function. Trimming at V came to 4 bases and at J to 2 bases, leaving 12 bases not matched to a gene. CDR3 length: 17 residues. Partial CDR3 DNA: TGCGCCAGCAGTCGGGACGACAGGGGATATTCCAACACTGAA. This gives the protein CASSRDDRGYSNTE. The full CDR3 reads CASSRDDRGYSNTEAFF.

This clone was seen ten or more times. The read ends 3 residues before the CDR3 terminus; that terminus is restored from the germline J gene. The rearrangement links TRBV13 to TRBJ2-3, with 9 bases fitting TRBD1. Germline V gene sequence: CDR1 PRHDT, CDR2 FYEKMQ (reference sequence). The CDR3 extends over 14 amino acids. The V and J ends lost 3 bases and 3 bases, in that order; junction bases with no gene match: 1. The chain's CDR3 is CASSLGQGTDTQYF. CDR3 DNA, as far as it was read: TGTGCCAGCAGCTTGGGACAGGGAACAGATACG.

At least ten counts were recorded for this clone. The read gets to within 3 residues of the CDR3 end, and the germline J gene fills in the rest. The chain employs TRBV14 and TRBJ2-2; 10 positions agree with TRBD2. From germline, CDR1 is SGHDN and CDR2 FVKESK. The CDR3 covers 16 residues. V shed 1 base and J 1 base; nucleotides not matched to a gene: 0. Partial CDR3 DNA: TGTGCCAGCAGCCAAGGACTAGCGGGGAACACCGGGGAG. It yields the protein CASSQGLAGNTGE. The CDR3 reads in full as CASSQGLAGNTGELFF.

This clone was seen repeatedly, ten times or more. Read sequence stops 3 residues before the CDR3 end, and the germline J gene provides the missing end. The chain carries TRBV7-3 and TRBJ1-2; 8 nucleotides agree with TRBD1. This CDR3 has 15 amino acids. The germline CDR1 and CDR2 sequences are SGHTA and FQGTGA. V lost 4 bases, J lost 3 bases, and 7 bases stayed unmatched. The DNA read from the CDR3 is TGTGCCAGCAGCTCTACAGGGGGGAAAGACTATGGC. It codes for CASSSTGGKDYG. The complete CDR3 reads CASSSTGGKDYGYTF.

This clone came up many times. The read halts 3 residues ahead of the CDR3 end, with the missing end drawn from the germline J gene. The gene calls are TRBV7-3 and TRBJ2-2; TRBD2 might be the D (6 bases). The V end was cut by 5 bases, the J end by 2 bases, with 15 bases between. The CDR3 consists of 16 residues. From germline, CDR1 is SGHTA and CDR2 FQGTGA. CDR3 loop: CASSRSRDSNTGELFF. CDR3 DNA, as far as it was read: TGTGCCAGCAGCCGATCCCGGGACTCAAACACCGGGGAG.

In its sample, this clone was seen many times. The CDR3 end falls 3 residues outside the read, so it is completed with the germline J gene. This sequence joins TRBV19 and TRBJ2-5, with TRBD2 matching 12 bases. Germline V gene lookup returns CDR1 LNHDA and CDR2 SQIVND (reference sequence). V shed 7 bases and J 5 bases; nucleotides not matched to a gene: 8. The CDR3 covers 15 residues. The CDR3 sequence: CASTDLAGGRETQYF. The CDR3 DNA, read in part, is TGTGCCAGTACAGATCTAGCGGGGGGGAGGGAGACC.

This clone has a count of ten or more. The read ends 3 residues early relative to the CDR3; the germline J gene fills the gap. The chain links TRBV5-1 to TRBJ1-1; TRBD1 matches at 8 bases. CDR1 and CDR2 from the germline V gene are SGHRS and YFSETQ. J was trimmed by 1 base and V by 2 bases; bases with no gene match: 4. The CDR3 spans 15 residues. The CDR3: CASSLRTGWNTEAFF. The CDR3 DNA, read in part, is TGCGCCAGCAGCTTAAGGACAGGGTGGAACACTGAA.